These 10 T cell receptor beta chains came from one sample sequenced in a study of blood T cells in healthy people across ages. With a J-beta primer mix and a sample-barcoded 5' primer, a second PCR ran roughly 6 to 11 cycles. Using its own MiXCR run on the 5' RACE reads, TCRdb lists one record per CDR3 protein. The sample carries roughly 1,700,000 distinct CDR3 sequences, roughly 27% recorded once. Sequences were obtained from blood. These receptors were obtained from a woman younger than 45 in good health.

The chain recombines TRBV6-1 with TRBJ2-7, with D tentatively TRBD2 (6 bases). Germline assignment: CDR1 MNHNS and CDR2 SASEGT. The CDR3 contains 15 residues. Trimming stripped 4 bases from V and 1 base from J, with 14 bases between. In DNA form, the CDR3 reads TGTGCCAGCAGTGTTCCGGGACGGGAGTCCTACGAGCAGTACTTC. This codes for CASSVPGRESYEQYF.

As for this clonotype: A much larger clonotype is one base distant, so this may be a read error. DNA of the CDR3: TGTGCCAGCAGTTACCCCGAGGGACAGGGGTTCAGCGAGCAGTACTTC. It is translated as CASSYPEGQGFSEQYF. This chain uses TRBV6-6 with TRBJ2-7, with 10 bases fitting TRBD1. V shed 2 bases and J 6 bases; nucleotides not matched to a gene: 10. Germline V gene data show CDR1 as MNHNY and CDR2 as SVGAGI (reference sequence). The CDR3 contains 16 residues.

This clonotype was recorded many times. This chain joins TRBV12-3 or TRBV12-4 and TRBJ2-7; maybe TRBD1 (5 bases). V lost 3 bases, J lost 6 bases, and 21 bases lay in between. This CDR3 has 16 amino acids. The CDR3 DNA reads as TGTGCCAGCAGTTTGGCCTTCGAGAGGCTAGGGGTCGAGCAGTACTTC. It translates to CASSLAFERLGVEQYF.

This clonotype appeared a few times. The gene calls are TRBV18 and TRBJ2-6; 7 bases align to TRBD1. CDR3 length: 16 residues. Germline V gene sequence: CDR1 KGHSH, CDR2 LQKENI. V was pared by 4 bases and J by 1 base, with 4 bases of the junction left unmatched. The CDR3 DNA reads TGTGCCAGCTCACTCAGGGGACAGTCTGGGGCCAACGTCCTGACTTTC. Its translation is CASSLRGQSGANVLTF.

With regard to this clonotype: This may arise from a read error, as a much more abundant clone is one base away. The chain recombines TRBV4-1 with TRBJ1-2; tentative D call: TRBD1 (5 bases). Germline V gene data show CDR1 as MGHRA and CDR2 as YSYEKL. CDR3 length: 14 amino acids. The CDR3 is CANSQTAFLGGYTF. CDR3 in DNA: TGCGCCAACAGCCAGACAGCTTTCTTGGGTGGCTACACCTTC.

This clonotype was observed a few times. The V gene is TRBV5-1, the J gene TRBJ2-5; 12 bases align to TRBD2. Germline loops: CDR1 SGHRS, CDR2 YFSETQ. After removal of 0 bases from V and 3 bases from J, the junction contained 0 bases not matched to a gene. The CDR3 consists of 15 residues. CDR3 protein: CASSLASGGEETQYF. The CDR3 region has the DNA TGCGCCAGCAGCTTGGCTAGCGGGGGGGAAGAGACCCAGTACTTC.

As concerns this clonotype: A read error may account for a junction end that differs from germline. The J gene is TRBJ2-1, the V gene TRBV6-2 or TRBV6-3; 12 nucleotides align to TRBD1. The CDR3 covers 13 residues. From germline, CDR1 is MNHEY and CDR2 SVGEGT. CDR3 coding DNA: TGTGCCAGCAGGGGACAGGGGGCCAATGATCAGTTCTTC. This encodes CASRGQGANDQFF.

The chain uses TRBV7-9 and TRBJ1-4; a possible D gene is TRBD1 (5 bases). CDR1 is SEHNR and CDR2 is FQNEAQ in the germline V gene (reference sequence). CDR3 length equals 14 residues. V shed 3 bases and J shed 5 bases, with 10 bases lying between them. This chain's CDR3 is CASSFYRQNEKLFF. DNA for the CDR3: TGTGCCAGCAGCTTTTACAGGCAGAATGAAAAACTGTTTTTT.

Comment on this clonotype: This may come from a read error, since a much larger clone is one base off. The chain carries TRBV10-3 and TRBJ2-1; D remains unclear. CDR1 and CDR2 (germline): ENHRY, SYGVKD. Between the trimmed V and J ends, which lost 0 bases and 8 bases, there was a span of 8 bases. The CDR3 is 13 amino acids. The chain's CDR3 is CAISESTHDEQFF. The DNA for the CDR3 is TGTGCCATCAGTGAGTCGACCCACGATGAGCAGTTCTTC.

The CDR3: CSAWGGSGRGYNEQFF. The CDR3 coding sequence is TGCAGTGCTTGGGGAGGTAGCGGGAGGGGGTACAATGAGCAGTTCTTC. The chain couples TRBV20-1 to TRBJ2-1; TRBD2 matches 11 bases. V gave up 5 bases and J gave up 4 bases; unmatched junction bases: 10. Looked up from germline, CDR1 is DFQATT and CDR2 is SNEGSKA (reference sequence). CDR3 length: 16 amino acids.